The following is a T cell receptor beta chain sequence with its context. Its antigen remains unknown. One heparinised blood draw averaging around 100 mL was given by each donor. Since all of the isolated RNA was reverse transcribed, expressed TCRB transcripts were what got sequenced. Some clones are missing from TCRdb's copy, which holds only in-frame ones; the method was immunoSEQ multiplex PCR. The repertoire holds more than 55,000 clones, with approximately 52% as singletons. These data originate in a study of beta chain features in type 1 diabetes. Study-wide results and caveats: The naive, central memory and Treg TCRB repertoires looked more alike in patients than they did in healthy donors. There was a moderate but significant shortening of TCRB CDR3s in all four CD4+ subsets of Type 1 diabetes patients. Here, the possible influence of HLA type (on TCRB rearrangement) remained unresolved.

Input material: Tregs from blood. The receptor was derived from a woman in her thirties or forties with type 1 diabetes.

The CDR3 loop reads CASSVVPGLEAFF. CDR3 in DNA: TGTGCCAGCAGCGTAGTCCCAGGGCTAGAAGCTTTCTTT. This rearrangement joins TRBV9 to TRBJ1-1; possibly TRBD1 for D (5 bases). With 0 bases removed from V and 8 bases from J, the gap between germline ends came to 11 bases. The germline gives CDR1 SGDLS, CDR2 YYNGEE. The CDR3 is made up of 13 amino acids. The whole variable domain, remainder taken from reference TRBV9 and TRBJ1-1, is DSGVTQTPKHLITATGQRVTLRCSPRSGDLSVYWYQQSLDQGLQFLIQYYNGEERAKGNILERFSAQQFPDLHSELNLSSLELGDSALYFCASSVVPGLEAFFGQGTRLTVV.